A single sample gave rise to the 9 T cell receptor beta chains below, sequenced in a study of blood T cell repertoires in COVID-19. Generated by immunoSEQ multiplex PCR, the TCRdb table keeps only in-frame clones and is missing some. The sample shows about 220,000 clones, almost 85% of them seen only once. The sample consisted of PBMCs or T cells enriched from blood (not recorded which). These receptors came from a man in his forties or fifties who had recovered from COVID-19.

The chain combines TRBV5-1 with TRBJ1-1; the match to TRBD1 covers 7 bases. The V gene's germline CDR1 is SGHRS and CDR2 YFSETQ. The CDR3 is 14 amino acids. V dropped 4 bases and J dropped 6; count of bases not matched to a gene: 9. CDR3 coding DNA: TGCGCCAGCAGCCCCGACAGGGTAGGCGCTGAAGCTTTCTTT. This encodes CASSPDRVGAEAFF.

The CDR3, as DNA: TGTGCCAGTACCTTGAGGGGGGGGAACACTGAAGCTTTCTTT. Residues: CASTLRGGNTEAFF. The rearrangement links TRBV19 to TRBJ1-1, with D tentatively TRBD1 (6 bases). V lost 7 bases to trimming and J lost 1 base, with 13 bases between them. The CDR3 covers 14 residues. Per germline, CDR1 LNHDA and CDR2 SQIVND (reference sequence). The full variable domain, with the rest looked up from reference TRBV19 and TRBJ1-1, is DGGITQSPKYLFRKEGQNVTLSCEQNLNHDAMYWYRQDPGQGLRLIYYSQIVNDFQKGDIAEGYSVSREKKESFPLTVTSAQKNPTAFYLCASTLRGGNTEAFFGQGTRLTVV.

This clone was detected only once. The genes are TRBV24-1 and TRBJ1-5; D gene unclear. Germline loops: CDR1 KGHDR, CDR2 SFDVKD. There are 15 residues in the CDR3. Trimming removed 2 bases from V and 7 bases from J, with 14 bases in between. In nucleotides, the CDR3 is TGTGCCACCAGTGATTCTAAGGCAGGCAGGCAGCCCCAGCATTTT. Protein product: CATSDSKAGRQPQHF.

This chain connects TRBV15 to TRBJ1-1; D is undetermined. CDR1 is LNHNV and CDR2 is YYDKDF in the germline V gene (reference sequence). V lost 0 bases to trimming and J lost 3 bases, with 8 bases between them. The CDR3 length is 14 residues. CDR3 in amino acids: CATSRDLADTEAFF. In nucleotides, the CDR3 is TGTGCCACCAGCAGAGATTTGGCGGACACTGAAGCTTTCTTT.

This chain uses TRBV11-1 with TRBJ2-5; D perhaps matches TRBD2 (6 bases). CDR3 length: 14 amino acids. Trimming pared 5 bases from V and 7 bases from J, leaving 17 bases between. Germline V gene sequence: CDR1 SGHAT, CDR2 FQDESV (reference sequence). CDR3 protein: CASSLGLGGRTQYF. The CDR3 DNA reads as TGTGCCAGCAGCCTTGGGCTCGGGGGAAGGACCCAGTACTTC. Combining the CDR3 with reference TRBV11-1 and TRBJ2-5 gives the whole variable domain EAEVAQSPRYKITEKSQAVAFWCDPISGHATLYWYRQILGQGPELLVQFQDESVVDDSQLPKDRFSAERLKGVDSTLKIQPAELGDSAMYLCASSLGLGGRTQYFGPGTRLLVL.

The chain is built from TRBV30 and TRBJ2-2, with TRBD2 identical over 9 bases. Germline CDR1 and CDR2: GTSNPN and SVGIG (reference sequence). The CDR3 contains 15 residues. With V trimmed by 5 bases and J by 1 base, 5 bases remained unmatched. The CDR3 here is CAWERGDLNTGELFF. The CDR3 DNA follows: TGTGCCTGGGAGCGGGGGGATCTGAACACCGGGGAGCTGTTTTTT.

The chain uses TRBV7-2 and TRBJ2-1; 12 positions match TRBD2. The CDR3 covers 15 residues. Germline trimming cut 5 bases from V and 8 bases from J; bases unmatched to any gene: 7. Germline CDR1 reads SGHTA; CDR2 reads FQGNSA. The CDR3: CASSPTSGSIYEQFF. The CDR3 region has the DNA TGTGCCAGCAGCCCGACTAGCGGGAGCATCTATGAGCAGTTCTTC.

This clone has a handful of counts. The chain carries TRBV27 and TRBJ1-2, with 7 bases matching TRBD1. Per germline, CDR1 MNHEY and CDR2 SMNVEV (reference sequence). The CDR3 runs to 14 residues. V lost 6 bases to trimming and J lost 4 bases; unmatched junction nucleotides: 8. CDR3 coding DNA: TGTGCCAGCAGCCGCCAGACAGGGCCCTATGGCTACACCTTC. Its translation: CASSRQTGPYGYTF.

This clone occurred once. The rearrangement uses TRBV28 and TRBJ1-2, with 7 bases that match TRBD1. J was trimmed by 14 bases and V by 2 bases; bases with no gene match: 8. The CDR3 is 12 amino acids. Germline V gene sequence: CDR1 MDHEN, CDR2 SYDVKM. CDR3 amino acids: CASSLGTGDSTF. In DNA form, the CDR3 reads TGTGCCAGCAGTTTAGGAACAGGGGATTCGACCTTC.